These 24 T cell receptor beta chains came from one sample sequenced in a study of T cell responses to AZD1222 COVID-19 vaccine. Here immunoSEQ multiplex PCR was the method, and the copy in TCRdb shows in-frame clones only, minus some. The data contain 77,000 or so clones, about nine tenths of them singletons. Sequences were derived from peripheral blood, sampled 28 days after the second AZD1222 dose. These receptors all come from an adult who received the AZD1222 COVID-19 vaccine.

Only a few counts were recorded for this clone. V is TRBV13 and J is TRBJ2-1; no reliable D call. This CDR3 is 14 amino acids long. Germline loops: CDR1 PRHDT, CDR2 FYEKMQ (reference sequence). The V and J ends lost 5 bases and 5 bases respectively, with 13 bases between them. CDR3: CASSPNGPNNEQFF. CDR3 bases: TGTGCCAGCAGCCCGAACGGACCCAACAATGAGCAGTTCTTC.

V is TRBV7-9 and J is TRBJ1-2; D not certain. The CDR3 contains 12 residues. V lost 1 base and J 10 bases, leaving 10 bases between the germline ends. CDR1 and CDR2 from the germline V gene are SEHNR and FQNEAQ (reference sequence). This CDR3 reads CASSLEVADYTF. DNA for the CDR3: TGTGCCAGCAGCTTAGAGGTGGCGGACTACACCTTC.

The CDR3, as DNA: TGTGCCAGCAGCGCAACAGGGGCCTTTAAGTTCTTC. Its translation: CASSATGAFKFF. The rearrangement joins TRBV7-9 to TRBJ2-1; TRBD1 matches at 7 bases. After removal of 5 bases from V and 14 bases from J, the junction contained 9 bases not matched to a gene. This CDR3 has 12 amino acids. Germline loops: CDR1 SEHNR, CDR2 FQNEAQ (reference sequence).

The J gene is TRBJ2-2, the V gene TRBV7-8, with TRBD2 identical over 8 bases. CDR1 and CDR2 (germline): SGHVS, FQNEAQ. V lost 5 bases, J lost 6 bases, and 8 bases stayed unmatched. This CDR3 comprises 15 residues. The CDR3 DNA follows: TGTGCCAGCAGCCCGCGGGCTAGCGGGTCCGGGGAGCTGTTTTTT. Amino acids: CASSPRASGSGELFF.

This clone was counted only a few times. The chain uses TRBV30 and TRBJ1-6; D gene ambiguous. Trimming took 7 bases from V and 0 from J, leaving 13 bases between them. The CDR3 loop spans 15 amino acids. CDR1 is GTSNPN, CDR2 SVGIG, per germline (reference sequence). CDR3 coding DNA: TGTGCCTACCGGCGGGGAAGCTCCTATAATTCACCCCTCCACTTT. The encoded protein is CAYRRGSSYNSPLHF. Full variable domain (rest looked up from reference TRBV30 and TRBJ1-6): SQTIHQWPATLVQPVGSPLSLECTVEGTSNPNLYWYRQAAGRGLQLLFYSVGIGQISSEVPQNLSASRPQDRQFILSSKKLLLSDSGFYLCAYRRGSSYNSPLHFGNGTRLTVT.

V gene TRBV30 combines with J gene TRBJ1-4; D gene ambiguous. V was pared by 3 bases and J by 4 bases, with 6 bases between. The CDR3 length is 12 residues. The germline gives CDR1 GTSNPN, CDR2 SVGIG (reference sequence). CDR3 protein: CAWRPLNEKLFF. The CDR3 DNA sequence: TGTGCCTGGAGGCCCCTTAATGAAAAACTGTTTTTT.

This sequence joins TRBV19 and TRBJ1-4; perhaps TRBD1 as D (6 bases). Germline loops: CDR1 LNHDA, CDR2 SQIVND (reference sequence). This CDR3 is built from 14 residues. Trimming stripped 7 bases from V and 3 bases from J, with 12 bases between. CDR3 sequence: CASTIGGSNEKLFF. The CDR3 DNA follows: TGTGCCAGTACCATAGGGGGTTCTAATGAAAAACTGTTTTTT. Filled out from reference TRBV19 and TRBJ1-4, the complete variable domain reads DGGITQSPKYLFRKEGQNVTLSCEQNLNHDAMYWYRQDPGQGLRLIYYSQIVNDFQKGDIAEGYSVSREKKESFPLTVTSAQKNPTAFYLCASTIGGSNEKLFFGSGTQLSVL.

V usage is TRBV6-2 or TRBV6-3 and J usage is TRBJ1-5; no clear D. The CDR3 loop spans 13 amino acids. Per the germline V gene, CDR1 is MNHEY and CDR2 is SVGEGT. The V and J ends lost 2 bases and 4 bases respectively, with 6 bases between them. The CDR3 DNA follows: TGTGCCAGCAGTTACAACTGGAATCAGCCCCAGCATTTT. This sequence encodes CASSYNWNQPQHF.

V gene TRBV9 combines with J gene TRBJ2-3, with TRBD1 matching over 9 bases. V lost 4 bases, J lost 8 bases, and 11 bases stayed unmatched. The germline V gene has CDR1 SGDLS and CDR2 YYNGEE. The CDR3 covers 15 residues. The DNA for the CDR3 is TGTGCCAGCAGCTCAGGGACAGGGATCTCGGCTACGCAGTATTTT. Protein product: CASSSGTGISATQYF.

The chain recombines TRBV10-2 with TRBJ2-7; 8 positions agree with TRBD1. J gave up 2 bases and V 4 bases, and 4 bases lay outside the gene matches. Per the germline V gene, CDR1 is WSHSY and CDR2 is SAAADI. The CDR3 has 14 amino acids. The CDR3: CASSGQGMAYEQYF. CDR3 sequence (DNA): TGCGCCAGCAGTGGACAGGGGATGGCCTACGAGCAGTACTTC.

The J gene is TRBJ2-1, the V gene TRBV29-1; TRBD1 agrees at 7 bases. The ends lost 6 bases at V and 7 bases at J; junction bases unmatched: 6. The V gene's germline CDR1 is SQVTM and CDR2 ANQGSEA. CDR3 length equals 12 residues. The CDR3 protein is CSVEQGRNEQFF. CDR3 coding DNA: TGCAGCGTGGAACAGGGGCGAAATGAGCAGTTCTTC.

V and J are TRBV29-1 and TRBJ2-3; no clear D. This CDR3 is built from 14 residues. The germline V gene encodes CDR1 SQVTM and CDR2 ANQGSEA. The ends were cut back, 1 base at V and 2 bases at J, with 10 bases in the middle. This CDR3 reads CSVEVGFPTDTQYF. The CDR3 nucleotides are TGCAGCGTTGAAGTCGGGTTTCCCACAGATACGCAGTATTTT.

The chain has TRBV5-5 and TRBJ1-2, with a weak D call TRBD1 (5 bases). CDR1 is SGHKS, CDR2 YYEKEE, per germline (reference sequence). The CDR3 has 14 amino acids. With 0 bases removed from V and 8 bases from J, the gap between germline ends came to 14 bases. This chain's CDR3 is CASSLAQGSGGYTF. The CDR3 DNA is TGTGCCAGCAGCTTGGCTCAGGGTAGCGGCGGCTACACCTTC.

The V call is TRBV5-1, the J call TRBJ1-1; 7 bases line up with TRBD1. The CDR3 totals 16 residues. J lost 1 base, V lost 0 bases, and 6 bases had no gene match. CDR1 and CDR2 from the germline V gene are SGHRS and YFSETQ. CDR3 residues: CASSLAKGAKNTEAFF. CDR3 nucleotides: TGCGCCAGCAGCTTGGCCAAGGGGGCGAAGAACACTGAAGCTTTCTTT.

The rearrangement links TRBV19 to TRBJ1-2, with D maybe TRBD1 (5 bases). This CDR3 has 14 amino acids. Germline lookup yields CDR1 LNHDA and CDR2 SQIVND (reference sequence). Trimming pared 3 bases from V and 8 bases from J, leaving 16 bases between. The CDR3 nucleotides are TGTGCCAGTAGTATTCGGGACGCTCGGCAGGGCTACACCTTC. Translated, it gives CASSIRDARQGYTF.

This sequence joins TRBV19 and TRBJ2-1; D is unclear. In germline, CDR1 is LNHDA, CDR2 SQIVND (reference sequence). Trimming removed 1 base from V and 7 bases from J, with 17 bases in between. This CDR3 is 16 amino acids long. The CDR3 is CASSIGATRVRNEQFF. The CDR3 nucleotides read TGTGCCAGTAGTATAGGCGCGACACGGGTGCGGAATGAGCAGTTCTTC.

The chain couples TRBV7-2 to TRBJ1-6, with TRBD1 as a possible D gene (6 bases). The CDR3 loop spans 15 amino acids. Germline V lookup: CDR1 SGHTA, CDR2 FQGNSA. V shed 5 bases and J shed 7 bases, with 15 bases lying between them. The CDR3 reads CASSPQGGINSPLHF. The CDR3 DNA sequence: TGTGCCAGCAGCCCCCAAGGGGGGATAAATTCACCCCTCCACTTT.

This rearrangement joins TRBV6-5 to TRBJ1-1; D is ambiguous. The V end was cut by 0 bases, the J end by 3 bases, with 5 bases between. The CDR3 extends over 13 amino acids. Germline V gene data show CDR1 as MNHEY and CDR2 as SVGAGI. In DNA, the CDR3 is TGTGCCAGCAGTTACTCCCCTGACACTGAAGCTTTCTTT. The encoded protein is CASSYSPDTEAFF.

The chain links TRBV7-9 to TRBJ1-6; D is perhaps TRBD1 (5 bases). The V end was cut by 2 bases, the J end by 2 bases, with 7 bases between. Germline CDR1 and CDR2: SEHNR and FQNEAQ (reference sequence). This CDR3 has 15 residues. The CDR3 is CASSLPGPYNSPLHF. The CDR3 region has the DNA TGTGCCAGCAGCTTACCGGGACCCTATAATTCACCCCTCCACTTT.

The chain uses TRBV30 and TRBJ1-2; D might be TRBD1 (5 bases). V dropped 2 bases and J dropped 7 bases, with 20 bases sitting between them. CDR1 is GTSNPN, CDR2 SVGIG, per germline (reference sequence). The CDR3 length is 15 residues. This CDR3 reads CAWSSGQGGLGGYTF. CDR3 nucleotides: TGTGCCTGGAGTTCGGGGCAGGGCGGCCTGGGTGGCTACACCTTC. The entire variable domain, with the rest obtained from reference TRBV30 and TRBJ1-2, is as follows: SQTIHQWPATLVQPVGSPLSLECTVEGTSNPNLYWYRQAAGRGLQLLFYSVGIGQISSEVPQNLSASRPQDRQFILSSKKLLLSDSGFYLCAWSSGQGGLGGYTFGSGTRLTVV.

This chain links TRBV27 with TRBJ2-1, with 12 nucleotides matching TRBD2. The CDR3 contains 17 residues. Germline V gene sequence: CDR1 MNHEY, CDR2 SMNVEV (reference sequence). J gave up 3 bases and V 5 bases, and 8 bases lay outside the gene matches. This CDR3 reads CASSPGTSGPIYNEQFF. DNA for the CDR3: TGTGCCAGCAGTCCCGGGACTAGCGGGCCCATCTACAATGAGCAGTTCTTC.

This clone was counted once. The chain links TRBV28 to TRBJ2-3; TRBD2 matches 8 bases. The ends lost 1 base at V and 2 bases at J; junction bases unmatched: 5. Looked up from germline, CDR1 is MDHEN and CDR2 is SYDVKM. The CDR3 runs 16 residues. The CDR3 DNA reads as TGTGCCAGCAGTTTATCGCGGGGGGAATCCACAGATACGCAGTATTTT. Protein: CASSLSRGESTDTQYF.

The chain employs TRBV12-3 or TRBV12-4 and TRBJ2-7; D is unresolved. Trimming shortened V by 3 bases and J by 7 bases, and 10 bases separated the two germline ends. This CDR3 comprises 12 residues. CDR3 DNA sequence: TGTGCCAGCAGTTTTCGGGTTTATGAGCAGTACTTC. It specifies CASSFRVYEQYF.

The J gene is TRBJ2-5, the V gene TRBV5-1; tentative D call: TRBD2 (6 bases). V lost 7 bases and J lost 4, with 14 bases in between. CDR3 length equals 13 residues. Germline-derived CDR1 and CDR2 are SGHRS and YFSETQ. The CDR3 coding sequence is TGCGCCAGCTGGTCGGGACTGACAGAGACCCAGTACTTC. It codes for CASWSGLTETQYF.